What follows are 29 T cell receptor beta chains derived from one specimen sequenced in a study of CD8 T cells in ankylosing spondylitis. Findings and caveats of the study: In ankylosing spondylitis blood, a motif of roughly eight highly homologous TCR beta variants appeared characteristic.

Via MiXCR, TCRdb re-called the 5' RACE reads, giving one row per CDR3 protein. The sample has around 450,000 distinct CDR3 sequences; about 25% are singletons. These receptors' targets are unknown. The sample comprised blood, either unsorted or a sorted T cell fraction (not recorded which). The receptor set was obtained from a male donor with ankylosing spondylitis.

There are many counts of this clonotype. This rearrangement joins TRBV5-1 to TRBJ1-1; D is perhaps TRBD1 (5 bases). Trimming shortened V by 1 base and J by 10 bases, and 14 bases separated the two germline ends. The germline CDR1 and CDR2 sequences are SGHRS and YFSETQ. This CDR3 has 13 residues. The CDR3 is CASSLRAARGAFF. In DNA form, the CDR3 reads TGCGCCAGCAGCTTGAGAGCGGCTAGGGGAGCTTTCTTT.

CDR3 region: CASSLAGDGQPQHF. In DNA form, the CDR3 reads TGTGCCAGCAGCTTAGCAGGGGACGGGCAGCCCCAGCATTTT. This rearrangement joins TRBV5-6 to TRBJ1-5, with D perhaps TRBD1 (6 bases). Germline assignment: CDR1 SGHDT and CDR2 YYEEEE. CDR3 length: 14 amino acids. Trimming took 2 bases from V and 7 from J, leaving 13 bases between them.

This clonotype was counted a few times. The chain carries TRBV9 and TRBJ2-7; D is uncertain. Per the germline V gene, CDR1 is SGDLS and CDR2 is YYNGEE. This CDR3 has 11 residues. Trimming took 1 base from V and 9 from J, leaving 8 bases between them. This CDR3 reads CASSVPGAQYV. In nucleotides, the CDR3 is TGTGCCAGCAGCGTACCCGGCGCGCAGTACGTC.

This clonotype was counted a few times. The chain links TRBV5-1 to TRBJ2-7; 8 bases map to TRBD1. This CDR3 has 15 residues. Germline CDR1 reads SGHRS; CDR2 reads YFSETQ. Trimming at V came to 4 bases and at J to 2 bases, leaving 8 bases not matched to a gene. The CDR3: CASSISGTGPYEQYF. CDR3 DNA: TGCGCCAGCAGCATATCCGGGACAGGTCCCTACGAGCAGTACTTC.

This chain connects TRBV4-2 to TRBJ2-1; D possibly matches TRBD1 or TRBD2 (6 bases each). This CDR3 contains 17 residues. Germline CDR1 and CDR2: LGHNA and YNFKEQ. V lost 3 bases to trimming and J lost 8 bases, with 23 bases between them. CDR3: CASSHPIGGTKEYEQFF. Here the CDR3 DNA reads TGTGCCAGCAGCCATCCAATAGGGGGGACCAAAGAGTATGAGCAGTTCTTC.

In its sample, this clonotype was seen a few times. The chain has TRBV19 and TRBJ2-1; 8 bases agree with TRBD2. Per germline, CDR1 LNHDA and CDR2 SQIVND (reference sequence). The CDR3 totals 15 residues. V was clipped by 6 bases and J by 1 base; unmatched bases: 5. The CDR3 sequence: CASRGGGRSYNEQFF. CDR3 in DNA: TGTGCCAGTAGGGGGGGCGGGAGGTCCTACAATGAGCAGTTCTTC.

This chain connects TRBV11-2 to TRBJ2-2; D is unresolved. V shed 4 bases and J shed 0 bases, with 12 bases lying between them. Germline V gives CDR1 SGHAT, CDR2 FQNNGV. The CDR3 length is 16 residues. CDR3 residues: CASSSGRGSNTGELFF. Written as DNA, the CDR3 is TGTGCCAGCAGCTCAGGAAGAGGTTCGAACACCGGGGAGCTGTTTTTT.

CDR3 residues: CASRGLAGVGELFF. In DNA, the CDR3 is TGTGCCAGCAGGGGACTAGCGGGTGTCGGGGAGCTGTTTTTT. V and J are TRBV12-3 or TRBV12-4 and TRBJ2-2; TRBD2 matches at 12 bases. With V trimmed by 6 bases and J by 7 bases, 3 bases remained unmatched. The CDR3 runs to 14 residues.

This chain connects TRBV6-1 to TRBJ1-5; unclear D gene. The CDR3 is 14 residues long. Germline assignment: CDR1 MNHNS and CDR2 SASEGT. Trimming removed 7 bases from V and 5 bases from J, with 15 bases in between. DNA of the CDR3: TGTGCCAGCACCGCCGAGGGTTACTATCAGCCCCAGCATTTT. This encodes CASTAEGYYQPQHF.

This clonotype was observed a few times. This sequence joins TRBV5-1 and TRBJ2-1, with 9 bases identical to TRBD2. Looked up from germline, CDR1 is SGHRS and CDR2 is YFSETQ. The CDR3 has 16 amino acids. V lost 3 bases, J lost 1 base, and 5 bases stayed unmatched. The CDR3 here is CASSSSSGASYNEQFF. The CDR3 nucleotides are TGCGCCAGCAGCTCCTCTAGCGGGGCTTCCTACAATGAGCAGTTCTTC.

The rearrangement uses TRBV7-9 and TRBJ2-1; D is uncertain. The germline V gene has CDR1 SEHNR and CDR2 FQNEAQ (reference sequence). This CDR3 has 11 amino acids. V was shortened by 10 bases and J by 8 bases, with 12 bases between the two germline ends. The CDR3 bases are TGTGCCATCACCACTCGGGATGAGCAGTTCTTC. It is translated as CAITTRDEQFF.

This clonotype came up a few times. V and J are TRBV29-1 and TRBJ1-5; possible D gene TRBD1, 5 bases. This CDR3 has 15 amino acids. Per the germline V gene, CDR1 is SQVTM and CDR2 is ANQGSEA. Trimming removed 4 bases at V and 7 bases at J, with 20 bases between. CDR3 nucleotide sequence: TGCAGCGTTGGGGAAGGCGGGGGATTTGGACAGCCCCAGCATTTT. Translated, it gives CSVGEGGGFGQPQHF.

This clonotype appeared a few times. V and J are TRBV7-6 and TRBJ2-2; no definite D call. CDR1 is SGHVS, CDR2 FNYEAQ, per germline. Trimming pared 3 bases from V and 2 bases from J, leaving 7 bases between. The CDR3 is 14 amino acids. This chain's CDR3 is CASSFQSNTGELFF. CDR3 nucleotides: TGTGCCAGCAGCTTTCAGAGTAACACCGGGGAGCTGTTTTTT.

The chain carries TRBV12-5 and TRBJ1-5; tentative D call: TRBD1 (5 bases). Trimming stripped 7 bases from V and 4 bases from J, with 17 bases between. The CDR3 has 15 residues. The germline V gene encodes CDR1 LGHNT and CDR2 FRNRAP. The CDR3 sequence: CASAPPPGGNQPQHF. CDR3 nucleotides: TGTGCTAGTGCCCCTCCACCGGGGGGAAATCAGCCCCAGCATTTT.

The genes are TRBV20-1 and TRBJ2-3; 7 bases match TRBD2. V lost 3 bases, J lost 1 base, and 7 bases stayed unmatched. The CDR3 runs 15 residues. In germline, CDR1 is DFQATT, CDR2 SNEGSKA (reference sequence). CDR3 nucleotide sequence: TGCAGTGCTAGGGTGTTGGCGGGGGGCACAGATACGCAGTATTTT. This gives the protein CSARVLAGGTDTQYF.

This clonotype has a handful of counts. The chain joins TRBV3-1 to TRBJ2-3; TRBD2 agrees at 9 bases. V lost 4 bases to trimming and J lost 6 bases; unmatched junction nucleotides: 8. Germline V gene sequence: CDR1 LGHDT, CDR2 YNNKEL (reference sequence). The CDR3 sequence is 15 residues long. CDR3 loop: CASSLSGSLSDTQYF. CDR3 coding DNA: TGTGCCAGCAGCCTTAGCGGGAGTCTGTCTGATACGCAGTATTTT.

This clonotype was counted a few times. The chain couples TRBV11-2 to TRBJ1-6; TRBD1 aligns across 7 bases. The CDR3 runs to 14 residues. Germline loops: CDR1 SGHAT, CDR2 FQNNGV. The V segment lost 6 bases and the J segment 6 bases; nucleotides outside the gene matches: 5. The CDR3 protein is CASRWDSSNSPLHF. The CDR3 DNA sequence: TGTGCCAGCAGATGGGACAGCAGTAATTCACCCCTCCACTTT.

The table lists this clonotype with a few counts. The chain joins TRBV29-1 to TRBJ2-3; D possibly uses TRBD1 or TRBD2 (5 bases each). CDR1 and CDR2 (germline): SQVTM, ANQGSEA. The length of the CDR3 is 15 residues. Between the trimmed V and J ends, which lost 4 bases and 0 bases, there was a span of 14 bases. CDR3 residues: CSVARGAFSTDTQYF. CDR3 sequence (DNA): TGCAGCGTTGCGAGGGGCGCATTTAGCACAGATACGCAGTATTTT.

The chain has TRBV5-1 and TRBJ2-2; D not resolved. Germline-derived CDR1 and CDR2 are SGHRS and YFSETQ. The length of the CDR3 is 14 residues. Trimming cost V 10 bases and J 4 bases, with 17 bases left between them. CDR3 nucleotides: TGCGCCGCCCGGATGGGTACGGGCACCGGGGAGCTGTTTTTT. Translation gives CAARMGTGTGELFF.

The sample holds many counts of this clonotype. The chain uses TRBV12-3 or TRBV12-4 and TRBJ1-4; 10 nucleotides match TRBD1. V shed 7 bases and J 8 bases; nucleotides not matched to a gene: 7. The CDR3 is 14 residues long. CDR3: CASTSDRGSEKLFF. For the CDR3, the DNA is TGTGCCAGCACCTCGGACAGGGGGAGCGAAAAACTGTTTTTT.

V gene TRBV20-1 combines with J gene TRBJ2-7; D not resolved. V lost 3 bases and J 6 bases, leaving 15 bases between the germline ends. The CDR3 spans 13 residues. Germline V lookup: CDR1 DFQATT, CDR2 SNEGSKA (reference sequence). CDR3 protein: CSARELSSLEQYV. The CDR3, as DNA: TGCAGTGCTAGGGAGCTATCGTCCCTCGAGCAGTACGTC.

This clonotype has a handful of counts. The chain employs TRBV29-1 and TRBJ1-1; D might be TRBD1 (5 bases). Trimming left V 7 bases short and J 1 base short, with 13 bases between. This CDR3 has 13 residues. The germline V gene has CDR1 SQVTM and CDR2 ANQGSEA. Written as DNA, the CDR3 is TGCAGCGGGACGGGGGGTGGGAACACTGAAGCTTTCTTT. It is translated as CSGTGGGNTEAFF.

In its sample, this clonotype was seen a few times. The V and J genes are TRBV18 and TRBJ1-2; D might be TRBD1 (6 bases). The CDR3 has 15 amino acids. Germline CDR1 reads KGHSH; CDR2 reads LQKENI. The ends were cut back, 5 bases at V and 8 bases at J, with 21 bases in the middle. This chain's CDR3 is CASSSKTGSNGGYTF. In nucleotides, the CDR3 is TGTGCCAGCTCATCTAAGACAGGCAGCAATGGGGGCTACACCTTC.

This clonotype has a handful of counts. The chain employs TRBV10-1 and TRBJ2-7; 7 nucleotides agree with TRBD1. Germline V gives CDR1 WNHNN, CDR2 SYGVQD (reference sequence). The CDR3 loop spans 14 amino acids. The junction had 6 bases not matched to a gene; V was cut back by 3 bases and J by 4 bases. This CDR3 is CASSERQGRYEQYF. In nucleotides, the CDR3 is TGCGCCAGCAGTGAACGACAGGGTCGGTACGAGCAGTACTTC.

The chain couples TRBV10-3 to TRBJ1-5; D uncertain. In germline, CDR1 is ENHRY, CDR2 SYGVKD. V lost 3 bases, J lost 0 bases, and 6 bases lay in between. The CDR3 totals 14 residues. The CDR3 protein is CAISDPDSNQPQHF. The CDR3 DNA reads TGTGCCATCAGTGATCCGGATAGCAATCAGCCCCAGCATTTT.

Only one count was recorded for this clonotype. CDR3 sequence: CASSPVATGANYGYTF. The DNA of the CDR3 is TGCGCCAGCAGCCCTGTCGCGACAGGGGCTAACTATGGCTACACCTTC. This chain connects TRBV5-1 to TRBJ1-2, with 8 bases fitting TRBD1. The CDR3 runs 16 residues. V was clipped by 4 bases and J by 0 bases; unmatched bases: 8. Germline V lookup: CDR1 SGHRS, CDR2 YFSETQ. Combining the CDR3 with reference TRBV5-1 and TRBJ1-2 gives the whole variable domain KAGVTQTPRYLIKTRGQQVTLSCSPISGHRSVSWYQQTPGQGLQFLFEYFSETQRNKGNFPGRFSGRQFSNSRSEMNVSTLELGDSALYLCASSPVATGANYGYTFGSGTRLTVV.

This clonotype was found a few times. This rearrangement joins TRBV29-1 to TRBJ2-7; D call uncertain. Deletions cut 2 bases from V and 2 bases from J, with 7 bases between. CDR1 SQVTM and CDR2 ANQGSEA come from the germline V gene. The CDR3 is 12 residues long. The CDR3 DNA is TGCAGCGTTGAATCCAACACCTACGAGCAGTACTTC. It codes for CSVESNTYEQYF.

This clonotype has only a few counts. V is TRBV3-1 and J is TRBJ2-7, with TRBD2 as a possible D gene (5 bases). Deletions cut 5 bases from V and 6 bases from J, with 14 bases between. In germline, CDR1 is LGHDT, CDR2 YNNKEL (reference sequence). This CDR3 contains 13 residues. The CDR3 loop reads CASSGTRRREQYF. The CDR3 bases are TGTGCCAGCAGCGGAACTAGACGTCGCGAGCAGTACTTC.

This clonotype has just a few counts. The chain has TRBV7-2 and TRBJ2-1, with 14 bases aligning to TRBD2. Looked up from germline, CDR1 is SGHTA and CDR2 is FQGNSA. The J segment lost 9 bases and the V segment lost 4 bases, leaving 5 bases of the junction unmatched. This CDR3 has 15 residues. The DNA for the CDR3 is TGTGCCAGCAGCTCTGTCGGACTAGCGGGAGGTGAGCAGTTCTTC. Its translation is CASSSVGLAGGEQFF.